Below, 2 T cell receptor beta chains from the same sample are listed, as sequenced in a study of blood T cell repertoires in COVID-19. Generated by immunoSEQ multiplex PCR, the TCRdb table keeps only in-frame clones and is missing some. The repertoire holds 84,000 or so clones, roughly 78% seen once, with about a third in the top ten. The sequenced sample was peripheral blood. The receptor set was obtained from a man in his sixties with COVID-19, enrolled during active disease.

This chain joins TRBV7-3 and TRBJ1-6, with D perhaps TRBD1 (5 bases). Germline lookup yields CDR1 SGHTA and CDR2 FQGTGA. CDR3 size: 14 residues. The germline V and J ends were trimmed by 5 bases and 3 bases, with 8 bases remaining between them. CDR3 in DNA: TGTGCCAGCAGCAGGGGCCTCTATAATTCACCCCTCCACTTT. Translation: CASSRGLYNSPLHF.

This chain links TRBV6-2 or TRBV6-3 with TRBJ1-5, with 8 bases identical to TRBD1. The germline V gene has CDR1 MNHEY and CDR2 SVGEGT. CDR3 length: 14 amino acids. J gave up 6 bases and V 6 bases, and 7 bases lay outside the gene matches. CDR3 loop: CASSQVRGRQPQHF. DNA for the CDR3: TGTGCCAGCAGCCAAGTCAGGGGGCGTCAGCCCCAGCATTTT.